Listed below are T cell receptor beta chains from one sample, sequenced in a study of tumor and adjacent non-tumor tissue in lung cancer. TCRdb re-called the multiplex PCR reads through MiXCR, storing one row per CDR3 protein. The data show 50,000 to 60,000 distinct CDR3 sequences, 74% seen once. Source material: distant non-tumor lung tissue. These receptors all come from an older woman with non-small cell lung cancer. CDR3s include the opening cysteine and the closing phenylalanine or tryptophan. The order of the fields is D gene, J gene, V gene, clone size, CDR3 DNA, CDR3 protein. A D gene is named only where the DNA matches it firmly. Clone sizes are given selectively: once, few, many, or a class where the clone is expanded.

TRBD2 TRBJ2-3 TRBV5-8 many TGTGCCAGCAGGCATAGCGGGAGGGCCTTCGATACGCAGTATTTT CASRHSGRAFDTQYF
. TRBJ1-1 TRBV6-2/TRBV6-3 . TGTGCCAGCACTCGAGACTACACTAAAGCTTTCTTT CASTRDYTKAFF
. TRBJ2-7 TRBV29-1 . TGCAGCGTTGAATTCGCTAACGGGGAGTCTACTGCTGAGCAGTACTTC CSVEFANGESTAEQYF
TRBD2 TRBJ2-3 TRBV6-5 few TGTACCAGCAGTCAGGGGACTAGCGGGAGGATTCAAGATATGCAGTATTTT CTSSQGTSGRIQDMQYF
. TRBJ2-3 TRBV11-2 . TGTGCCAGCGGCTTAGATCTGGTAACAGATACACAGTATTTT CASGLDLVTDTQYF
. TRBJ2-7 TRBV6-2/TRBV6-3 many TGTGCCAGCAGTTCGATGGTCAGAGTTACAGCCTACGAGCAGCACTTC CASSSMVRVTAYEQHF
TRBD1 TRBJ1-5 TRBV28 once TGTGCCAGCAATTGGCCAGGGGGGAGCAGTCAGCCCCAGCATTTT CASNWPGGSSQPQHF
. TRBJ2-1 TRBV12-3/TRBV12-4 . TGTGTCAGCAGTTCGGATAGCCGTGAGCAGTTTTTC CVSSSDSREQFF
. TRBJ2-5 TRBV29-1 . TGCAGCATCGAAGAATTGGAGGAGACCCAGTACTTC CSIEELEETQYF
. TRBJ1-1 TRBV28 . TGTGCCAGCAGTTTATCGCCCCCTACCTACACTGAAGCTTTATTT CASSLSPPTYTEALF
TRBD1 TRBJ2-2 TRBV6-2/TRBV6-3 . TGTGCCAGCAATTACGCCCAACAGGGGGCCAAGACCGGGGAGCTGTTTTTT CASNYAQQGAKTGELFF
. TRBJ2-7 TRBV20-1 . TGCAGCGCTAGAGATATTGCGGGATCAGTGAAAGAGCAGTACTTC CSARDIAGSVKEQYF
. TRBJ2-1 TRBV11-2 . TGTGCCAGCAGTTTAGAAGTAGTCTACTACAACGAGCAGTTCTTC CASSLEVVYYNEQFF
. TRBJ2-3 TRBV29-1 . TGCAGCGCCTTTACGCGGGGTATAGATACGCAGTGTTTT CSAFTRGIDTQCF
. TRBJ1-1 TRBV6-2/TRBV6-3 many TGTGCCAGCAGTTACGCAAGACACGCGAACACTGAAGCTTTCTTT CASSYARHANTEAFF
TRBD1 TRBJ2-5 TRBV28 many TGTGCCAGCAGTCCGGGACAGGGGAAGGGGGTCGAGACCCAGTACTTC CASSPGQGKGVETQYF
. TRBJ1-6 TRBV4-2 . TGTGTTAGCAGTCCGACAGGCACCGATTCACCCCTCCACTTT CVSSPTGTDSPLHF
. TRBJ2-5 TRBV4-3 . TGCGCCAGTAGCCAAGATATACAGCATCAAGAGACCCATTACTTC CASSQDIQHQETHYF
. TRBJ2-3 TRBV12-3/TRBV12-4 . TGTGTCAGCAGTTTCCGTGGAGTCGCAGATACGCAGTATTTT CVSSFRGVADTQYF
. TRBJ2-2 TRBV5-4 . TGTGCCAGCAGTTCGGGATATGACACCGGGGAGCTGTTTTTT CASSSGYDTGELFF
TRBD1 TRBJ2-1 TRBV5-1 few TGCGCCAGCAGCTCAGACAGGGCCTACAATGAGCAGTTCTTC CASSSDRAYNEQFF
. TRBJ2-5 TRBV11-2 once TGTGCCAGCAGGCGCCTCGGGACAACGGACCAGTACTTC CASRRLGTTDQYF
TRBD1 TRBJ2-7 TRBV29-1 once TGCAGCGTTGAACACTCGGGGACAGGGAGCGCGCAGTATTTC CSVEHSGTGSAQYF
TRBD1 TRBJ1-4 TRBV7-6 . TGTGCCAGCAGCCTCGGGACAGCCAAAGGGGAAGAAAAACTGTTTTTT CASSLGTAKGEEKLFF
. TRBJ2-5 TRBV5-5 . TGTGCCAGCAGCCTTGGACCGGGGAAAATGGAGACCCAGTACTTC CASSLGPGKMETQYF
. TRBJ2-5 TRBV28 . TGTGCCAGCAGTTCCAGGGGGGTGGGAGAGACCCAGTACTTC CASSSRGVGETQYF
. TRBJ2-6 TRBV6-1 . TGTGCCAGCAGTGTCCTGGACAGTGCCATATTCTCTGGGGCCAACGTCCTGACTTTC CASSVLDSAIFSGANVLTF
. TRBJ1-2 TRBV6-2/TRBV6-3 . TGTGACACCCTTCGGGGTGGCTACACCTTT CDTLRGGYTF
TRBD2 TRBJ2-3 TRBV4-3 once TGCGCCAGCAGTCAAGAGGACTCAGCGGGAGGTCCTTCAAATACGCAGTATTTT CASSQEDSAGGPSNTQYF
. TRBJ2-2 TRBV6-5 . TGTGCCAGCAGTTACAGGGTCGGGGAGTTGGTTTTT CASSYRVGELVF
TRBD1 TRBJ1-5 TRBV4-1 few TGCGCCAGCATTTACTCCGTCGGGACAGAAAATCAGCCCCAGCATTTT CASIYSVGTENQPQHF
TRBD1 TRBJ2-1 TRBV28 . TGTGACAGCAGCCGAACAGGGGGATACAATGAGCAGTTCTTC CDSSRTGGYNEQFF
. TRBJ1-6 TRBV28 . TGTGCCAGCAGCGCGACCGGCCTTTTACTTGGGTTT CASSATGLLLGF
. TRBJ1-1 TRBV11-2 medium-sized TGTGCCAGCAGCTTAGATCCGGCGCCCGGGTCTGAAGCTTTCTTT CASSLDPAPGSEAFF
TRBD1 TRBJ2-5 TRBV5-4 many TGTGCCAGCAGCAAGAAACAGGGGGAAGAGACCCAGTACTTC CASSKKQGEETQYF
. TRBJ1-2 TRBV6-1 . TGTGCCAGCTGCGAACATCGGCAGGGGAACTATGGCTACACCTTC CASCEHRQGNYGYTF
. TRBJ2-3 TRBV5-1 . TGCACCAACAGCTTGACGGGAGCGGACACAGATACGCAGTATTTT CTNSLTGADTDTQYF
. TRBJ1-1 TRBV12-3/TRBV12-4 once TGTGTCAGCAGGTACAACAGTTCGGGAGGCACTGAAGCTTTCTTT CVSRYNSSGGTEAFF
. TRBJ1-2 TRBV11-2 few TGTGCCAGCAGCCCATATGCGGCCCAGGGCGGCTATGGCTACACCTTC CASSPYAAQGGYGYTF
TRBD1 TRBJ2-1 TRBV6-2/TRBV6-3 . TGTGCCAGTAGTTGCCGACAGGGGCTAGATTACAATGAGCAGTTCTTC CASSCRQGLDYNEQFF
. TRBJ2-7 TRBV4-3 once TGCGCCAGCAACCAAGATCAGTACAGCTCCTACGAGCAATTCTTC CASNQDQYSSYEQFF
. TRBJ1-2 TRBV6-5 few TGTACCAGCAGTCCTGGGGGTCACTGTGGCTACACCTTC CTSSPGGHCGYTF
. TRBJ2-3 TRBV29-1 . TGCAGCGTTAAAGGGGGTCCCTCTTCTAGCGCAGATACCCAGTATTTT CSVKGGPSSSADTQYF